Presented here are 17 T cell receptor beta chains from one specimen sequenced in a study of a mutant IDH1 vaccine in newly diagnosed glioma. The table came from immunoSEQ multiplex PCR; TCRdb's copy has only in-frame clones and leaves some out. This sample yields about 69,000 clones, of which around 90% are seen a single time; 1.5% to 2.5% belongs to the top ten. Specified time point: week 35, safety follow-up. Each dose of the vaccine consisted of 300 ug of mutant IDH1 20-mer peptide, with topical imiquimod. What these receptors recognize is not known. The sample in question was PBMCs, obtained from a glioma patient whose treatment included an IDH1 peptide vaccine. Receptors originate from a man in his thirties or forties with glioma.

Details on this clone: Different DNA sequences within this sample yield the same CDR3. The chain carries TRBV10-3 and TRBJ2-7; the D is unclear. CDR3 size: 14 residues. CDR1 is ENHRY, CDR2 SYGVKD, per germline. V lost 6 bases, J lost 2 bases, and 14 bases lay in between. This CDR3 reads CAIRGNYPPYEQYF. The CDR3 nucleotides read TGTGCCATCAGAGGGAACTATCCACCCTACGAGCAGTACTTC.

This chain's CDR3 is CASSLLAGTDTQYF. Written as DNA, the CDR3 is TGTGCCAGCAGTCTACTAGCGGGCACAGATACGCAGTATTTT. The chain is built from TRBV28 and TRBJ2-3; 8 bases agree with TRBD2. V was clipped by 5 bases and J by 1 base; unmatched bases: 2. The CDR3 extends over 14 amino acids. The germline V gene has CDR1 MDHEN and CDR2 SYDVKM.

The chain uses TRBV7-3 and TRBJ2-3; D gene unclear. V gave up 5 bases and J gave up 4 bases, with 13 bases separating them. This CDR3 has 14 residues. CDR1 and CDR2 from the germline V gene are SGHTA and FQGTGA. The CDR3 loop reads CASSRFKGADTQYF. In nucleotides, the CDR3 is TGTGCCAGCAGCCGTTTCAAAGGAGCAGATACGCAGTATTTT. The full variable domain, in which reference TRBV7-3 and TRBJ2-3 provide the parts outside the CDR3, is GAGVSQTPSNKVTEKGKYVELRCDPISGHTALYWYRQSLGQGPEFLIYFQGTGAADDSGLPNDRFFAVRPEGSVSTLKIQRTERGDSAVYLCASSRFKGADTQYFGPGTRLTVL.

J is TRBJ2-7 and V is TRBV7-6; either TRBD1 or TRBD2 may supply D (6 bases each). This CDR3 spans 17 amino acids. Germline V lookup: CDR1 SGHVS, CDR2 FNYEAQ. V was pared by 5 bases and J by 2 bases, with 22 bases between. The CDR3 sequence is CASSLLGGPGDPYEQYF. DNA of the CDR3: TGTGCCAGCAGCCTGCTCGGGGGCCCCGGGGATCCCTACGAGCAGTACTTC.

V is TRBV27 and J is TRBJ2-7; D possibly corresponds to TRBD1 (7 bases). This CDR3 has 16 amino acids. V was cut by 2 bases and J by 3 bases, with 17 bases left in between. The germline CDR1 and CDR2 sequences are MNHEY and SMNVEV (reference sequence). CDR3 coding DNA: TGTGCCAGCAGTTTAACCCGGGAGACAGGGCGCTACGAGCAGTACTTC. Protein: CASSLTRETGRYEQYF.

In its sample, this clone was seen once. This chain connects TRBV5-1 to TRBJ2-6, with D unresolved. Deletions cut 4 bases from V and 2 bases from J, with 10 bases between. Looked up from germline, CDR1 is SGHRS and CDR2 is YFSETQ. CDR3 length equals 15 residues. The CDR3 loop is CASSPSPAGANVLTF. The CDR3 region has the DNA TGCGCCAGCAGCCCCTCCCCGGCTGGGGCCAACGTCCTGACTTTC.

The chain recombines TRBV10-3 with TRBJ2-3; D gene unclear. Trimming cost V 6 bases and J 4 bases, with 14 bases left between them. There are 14 residues in the CDR3. The germline CDR1 and CDR2 sequences are ENHRY and SYGVKD. CDR3 sequence reads: CAIRNSKGADTQYF. For the CDR3, the DNA is TGTGCCATCAGAAATTCAAAAGGCGCAGATACGCAGTATTTT.

This clone has a single count. V is TRBV21-1 and J is TRBJ1-5. TRBV21-1 has pseudogene status. The CDR3 spans 10 residues. The DNA for the CDR3 is TGTGCCAGCAGCAAAATGCCCCAGCATTTT. It encodes CASSKMPQHF.

This chain links TRBV5-1 with TRBJ2-7; 8 bases match TRBD1. CDR1 is SGHRS, CDR2 YFSETQ, per germline. The length of the CDR3 is 15 residues. V lost 1 base to trimming and J lost 1 base; unmatched junction nucleotides: 4. CDR3 bases: TGCGCCAGCAGCTTGTCCGGACAGGGTTCCTACGAGCAGTACTTC. It translates to CASSLSGQGSYEQYF.

The chain couples TRBV5-1 to TRBJ1-2, with 7 bases identical to TRBD1. The V gene's germline CDR1 is SGHRS and CDR2 YFSETQ. This CDR3 has 15 residues. The V gene end was trimmed by 2 bases and the J gene end by 1 base; junction bases not matched to a gene: 5. CDR3 sequence reads: CASSFGTVDNYGYTF. The CDR3 region has the DNA TGCGCCAGCAGCTTCGGGACAGTCGATAACTATGGCTACACCTTC.

This sequence joins TRBV19 and TRBJ1-5; D remains ambiguous. Germline V gene data show CDR1 as LNHDA and CDR2 as SQIVND (reference sequence). CDR3 size: 12 residues. V was shortened by 5 bases and J by 9 bases, with 11 bases between the two germline ends. The CDR3 loop reads CASSPIQRPQHF. Written as DNA, the CDR3 is TGTGCCAGTAGTCCTATACAGAGGCCCCAGCATTTT.

The V gene is TRBV4-2, the J gene TRBJ2-3; D is perhaps TRBD1 or TRBD2 (5 bases each). CDR1 LGHNA and CDR2 YNFKEQ come from the germline V gene. The CDR3 length is 14 residues. Trimming removed 2 bases at V and 4 bases at J, with 10 bases between. The CDR3 reads CASSQNRGADTQYF. The CDR3 bases are TGTGCCAGCAGCCAAAATCGAGGGGCAGATACGCAGTATTTT.

This chain links TRBV7-9 with TRBJ1-4, with TRBD1 matching over 8 bases. Germline V gene data show CDR1 as SEHNR and CDR2 as FQNEAQ (reference sequence). Unmatched junction bases numbered 13, after V lost 6 bases and J lost 10 bases. The CDR3 totals 15 residues. CDR3 nucleotides: TGTGCCAGCAGTACGTTGGACAGGGAGTATGGAAAACTGTTTTTT. Its protein product is CASSTLDREYGKLFF.

This clone was seen once. CDR3 amino acids: CASSKAGTGTREQYF. In DNA, the CDR3 is TGTGCCAGCAGTAAAGCCGGGACAGGGACGAGAGAGCAGTACTTC. The chain is built from TRBV27 and TRBJ2-7; 9 bases fit TRBD1. The V gene's germline CDR1 is MNHEY and CDR2 SMNVEV (reference sequence). The length of the CDR3 is 15 residues. The J segment lost 7 bases and the V segment lost 5 bases, leaving 12 bases of the junction unmatched.

A single count supports this clone. The CDR3 loop reads CASSSDRASNQPQHF. DNA for the CDR3: TGTGCCAGCAGTTCCGACAGGGCCAGCAATCAGCCCCAGCATTTT. The rearrangement joins TRBV6-5 to TRBJ1-5; 7 bases align to TRBD1. With V trimmed by 4 bases and J by 1 base, 4 bases remained unmatched. The CDR3 is made up of 15 amino acids. The germline V gene encodes CDR1 MNHEY and CDR2 SVGAGI.

The CDR3 bases are TGCGCCAGCAGCTTCAGAAGACTGGTGAAGACCCAGTACTTC. Translated, it gives CASSFRRLVKTQYF. The chain recombines TRBV5-1 with TRBJ2-5; D not certain. Germline-derived CDR1 and CDR2 are SGHRS and YFSETQ. The V end lost 2 bases, the J end lost 6 bases, and 14 bases lay between the germline ends. This CDR3 comprises 14 residues.

The chain recombines TRBV9 with TRBJ2-1, with TRBD2 identical over 7 bases. The V gene's germline CDR1 is SGDLS and CDR2 YYNGEE. V lost 4 bases to trimming and J lost 6 bases; unmatched junction nucleotides: 13. The CDR3 spans 16 residues. The CDR3 reads CASSTPSGPGGNEQFF. For the CDR3, the DNA is TGTGCCAGCAGCACCCCCTCCGGACCGGGGGGCAATGAGCAGTTCTTC.